This T cell receptor beta chain comes out of a study of blood T cell repertoires in COVID-19. As for the study in general: Material from acute and convalescent COVID-19 was sourced from the United States, Italy and Spain. PBMCs, B-cell-depleted T cells, or T cells provided the cDNA or gDNA that made up the material.

Original processing methods: Amplification of reference gene primers provided the estimated nucleated cell counts. Profiling relied on immunoSEQ multiplex PCR, and the TCRdb table lists in-frame clones only, not all of them. D and trimming come from the DNA, and the V and J calls and clone size come from that table. The sample contains about 140,000 clones, about 80% of which appear only once. Sequences were obtained from peripheral blood. The source of this sequence is a human donor in a cohort sampled during active COVID-19.

The CDR3 spells CASSFPGQALEYGYTF. The DNA of the CDR3 is TGTGCCAGCAGCTTCCCAGGACAGGCCTTAGAGTATGGCTACACCTTC. The chain has TRBV7-8 and TRBJ1-2; 7 positions match TRBD1. Per germline, CDR1 SGHVS and CDR2 FQNEAQ. V lost 3 bases, J lost 5 bases, and 12 bases stayed unmatched. The CDR3 contains 16 residues.